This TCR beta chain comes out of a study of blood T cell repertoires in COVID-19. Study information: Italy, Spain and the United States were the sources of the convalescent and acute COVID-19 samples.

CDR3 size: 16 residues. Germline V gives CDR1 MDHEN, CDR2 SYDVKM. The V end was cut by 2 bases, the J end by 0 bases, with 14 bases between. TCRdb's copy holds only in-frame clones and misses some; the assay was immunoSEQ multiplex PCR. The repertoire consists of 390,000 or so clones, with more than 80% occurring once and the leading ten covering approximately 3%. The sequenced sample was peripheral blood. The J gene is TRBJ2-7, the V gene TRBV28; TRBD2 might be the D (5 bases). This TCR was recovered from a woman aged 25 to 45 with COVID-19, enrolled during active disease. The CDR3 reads CASSLGSAPNSYEQYF. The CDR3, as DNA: TGTGCCAGCAGTTTAGGGAGCGCTCCCAACTCCTACGAGCAGTACTTC.